Shown below are 28 T cell receptor beta chains from a single sample sequenced in a study of blood T cell repertoires in COVID-19. Method: immunoSEQ multiplex PCR; TCRdb's copy keeps in-frame clones and lacks some. The sample records 150,000 or so clones, about 83% being singletons. Sequences were obtained from PBMCs or T cells enriched from blood (not recorded which). Receptors originate from a woman between 50 and 59 years old in a cohort exposed to, infected with or recovered from COVID-19 (not recorded which).

This clone has a single count. V usage is TRBV11-3 and J usage is TRBJ2-1, with 9 bases fitting TRBD2. CDR3 length equals 17 residues. Losses at the gene ends were 1 base for V and 8 bases for J; bases not matched to a gene: 12. The germline gives CDR1 SGHNT, CDR2 YENEEA. The DNA for the CDR3 is TGTGCCAGCAGCTTAGCCCCGGGGGTAGCGGGAGACTATGAGCAGTTCTTC. Amino acid sequence: CASSLAPGVAGDYEQFF. Drawing the rest from reference TRBV11-3 and TRBJ2-1, the complete variable domain is EAGVVQSPRYKIIEKKQPVAFWCNPISGHNTLYWYLQNLGQGPELLIRYENEEAVDDSQLPKDRFSAERLKGVDSTLKIQPAELGDSAVYLCASSLAPGVAGDYEQFFGPGTRLTVL.

V usage is TRBV7-2 and J usage is TRBJ1-3, with D possibly TRBD1 on 5 matching bases. This CDR3 spans 14 amino acids. V lost 1 base and J 1 base, leaving 5 bases between the germline ends. Germline CDR1 and CDR2: SGHTA and FQGNSA. The CDR3, as DNA: TGTGCCAGCAGCTTAGAGGGGTCTGGAAACACCATATATTTT. This translates into CASSLEGSGNTIYF.

Many counts were recorded for this clone. The gene calls are TRBV5-1 and TRBJ2-7; weak D call: TRBD1 (5 bases). V lost 0 bases, J lost 5 bases, and 12 bases lay in between. This CDR3 region has 14 residues. Germline V CDR1 and CDR2: SGHRS, YFSETQ. The CDR3 DNA follows: TGCGCCAGCAGCTTGGTAGGGGCGCTAAACGAGCAGTACTTC. It is translated as CASSLVGALNEQYF.

This clone was seen at least ten times. The genes are TRBV6-2 or TRBV6-3 and TRBJ2-3; D may be TRBD1 (7 bases). Germline CDR1 and CDR2: MNHEY and SVGEGT. V was trimmed by 2 bases and J by 4 bases, leaving 16 bases between them. This CDR3 has 16 amino acids. DNA for the CDR3: TGTGCCAGCAGTTACGAGGGGGCGGGATTGGCAGATACGCAGTATTTT. Its protein is CASSYEGAGLADTQYF.

This chain connects TRBV3-1 (or the pseudogene TRBV3-2) to TRBJ2-5; tentatively, D is TRBD1 (5 bases). CDR3 length equals 13 residues. Germline-derived CDR1 and CDR2 are LGHDT and YNNKEL (reference sequence). Trimming stripped 5 bases from V and 0 bases from J, with 7 bases between. In DNA form, the CDR3 reads TGTGCCAGCAGCGCAGGGTACCAAGAGACCCAGTACTTC. Translated, it gives CASSAGYQETQYF.

Only one count was recorded for this clone. The chain has TRBV11-2 and TRBJ1-2, with 8 positions matching TRBD1. The CDR3 has 15 amino acids. CDR1 SGHAT and CDR2 FQNNGV come from the germline V gene. The V segment lost 5 bases and the J segment 5 bases; nucleotides outside the gene matches: 10. As DNA, the CDR3 is TGTGCCAGCAGCGCACAAACAGGGGGACTGTATGGCTACACCTTC. This encodes CASSAQTGGLYGYTF.

The count of this clone is one. The chain is built from TRBV9 and TRBJ2-3; unclear D gene. CDR3 length: 13 amino acids. Germline V gene lookup returns CDR1 SGDLS and CDR2 YYNGEE. V was trimmed by 1 base and J by 0 bases, leaving 3 bases between them. The CDR3 loop reads CASSVISTDTQYF. The DNA of the CDR3 is TGTGCCAGCAGCGTAATAAGCACAGATACGCAGTATTTT.

The V and J genes are TRBV15 and TRBJ2-1; 7 positions match TRBD2. Looked up from germline, CDR1 is LNHNV and CDR2 is YYDKDF (reference sequence). The trim removed 0 bases at V and 2 bases at J, leaving 4 bases unmatched. CDR3 length: 16 amino acids. CDR3 protein: CATSRDVGGTYNEQFF. The DNA for the CDR3 is TGTGCCACCAGCAGAGATGTGGGGGGGACCTACAATGAGCAGTTCTTC.

V usage is TRBV6-1 and J usage is TRBJ1-2; the match to TRBD1 covers 10 bases. The CDR3 is 14 residues long. Germline V gene data show CDR1 as MNHNS and CDR2 as SASEGT. With V trimmed by 2 bases and J by 6 bases, 3 bases remained unmatched. The CDR3 DNA reads as TGTGCCAGCAGTGAACCGGGACAGGGGAATGGCTACACCTTC. Translating it yields CASSEPGQGNGYTF.

The chain is built from TRBV5-4 and TRBJ2-1; D is possibly TRBD2 (6 bases). The V end was cut by 4 bases, the J end by 8 bases, with 16 bases between. The CDR3 spans 14 residues. Germline V gene lookup returns CDR1 SGHNT and CDR2 YYREEE (reference sequence). CDR3 nucleotides: TGTGCCAGCAGCCCTATGGGGTGGGGGGATGAGCAGTTCTTC. Its protein product is CASSPMGWGDEQFF.

The genes are TRBV3-1 (or the pseudogene TRBV3-2) and TRBJ2-7; a possible D gene is TRBD1 (5 bases). The CDR3 loop spans 15 amino acids. V lost 1 base and J 3 bases, leaving 13 bases between the germline ends. Germline values: CDR1 LGHDT, CDR2 YNNKEL (reference sequence). CDR3 region: CASSQGLRVFYEQYF. The CDR3, as DNA: TGTGCCAGCAGCCAAGGTCTCAGGGTCTTCTACGAGCAGTACTTC.

The chain has TRBV9 and TRBJ2-7, with TRBD1 identical over 8 bases. This CDR3 has 14 amino acids. Germline CDR1 is SGDLS and CDR2 is YYNGEE. Trimming at V came to 6 bases and at J to 5 bases, leaving 10 bases not matched to a gene. DNA for the CDR3: TGTGCCAGCACCTTAGAGGACAGGGCCAACGAGCAGTACTTC. Protein sequence: CASTLEDRANEQYF.

This sequence joins TRBV3-1 (or the pseudogene TRBV3-2) and TRBJ2-2, with 10 bases fitting TRBD2. The V segment lost 4 bases and the J segment 2 bases; nucleotides outside the gene matches: 4. Germline loops: CDR1 LGHDT, CDR2 YNNKEL (reference sequence). The CDR3 spans 16 residues. Written as DNA, the CDR3 is TGTGCCAGCAGCCCACTAGCGGGGCCAAACACCGGGGAGCTGTTTTTT. Translation: CASSPLAGPNTGELFF.

This rearrangement joins TRBV15 to TRBJ2-7; 7 nucleotides line up with TRBD1. Looked up from germline, CDR1 is LNHNV and CDR2 is YYDKDF (reference sequence). V lost 1 base to trimming and J lost 0 bases; unmatched junction nucleotides: 3. The CDR3 consists of 15 residues. CDR3: CATSRGTGDSYEQYF. The DNA for the CDR3 is TGTGCCACCAGCAGAGGGACAGGAGACTCCTACGAGCAGTACTTC.

This chain joins TRBV7-2 and TRBJ2-3; 9 bases are shared with TRBD1. This CDR3 is built from 16 residues. Losses at the gene ends were 2 bases for V and 8 bases for J; bases not matched to a gene: 11. CDR1 and CDR2 from the germline V gene are SGHTA and FQGNSA. CDR3 DNA sequence: TGTGCCAGCAGCTTAAGCGAGGACAGGGGAAGGAGTACGCAGTATTTT. Protein: CASSLSEDRGRSTQYF.

The chain joins TRBV21-1 to TRBJ1-6; the D call in the table, TRBD1, was not verified against the DNA. TRBV21-1 represents a pseudogene. CDR3 length: 12 amino acids. In DNA, the CDR3 is TGTGCCATCCTGACAGGGCATTCACCCCTCCACTTT. Translating it yields CAILTGHSPLHF.

This chain uses TRBV10-3 with TRBJ2-5; possibly TRBD2 for D (5 bases). Germline V lookup: CDR1 ENHRY, CDR2 SYGVKD. Trimming took 7 bases from V and 4 from J, leaving 10 bases between them. The CDR3 runs 12 residues. CDR3 in amino acids: CAIIGEGETQYF. CDR3 DNA sequence: TGTGCCATCATCGGAGAGGGAGAGACCCAGTACTTC.

V gene TRBV24-1 combines with J gene TRBJ2-3; TRBD1 agrees at 7 bases. This CDR3 has 13 residues. Losses at the gene ends were 4 bases for V and 14 bases for J; bases not matched to a gene: 11. Germline V gene sequence: CDR1 KGHDR, CDR2 SFDVKD. The CDR3 DNA reads as TGTGCCACCAGTGACCCCCGGACAGGTTCGGTGTATTTT. It encodes CATSDPRTGSVYF.

The rearrangement links TRBV7-3 to TRBJ2-1; 8 bases map to TRBD2. Germline trimming cut 5 bases from V and 7 bases from J; bases unmatched to any gene: 19. Germline assignment: CDR1 SGHTA and CDR2 FQGTGA. There are 18 residues in the CDR3. Here the CDR3 reads CASSPTRPGLGGRNEQFF. The CDR3 DNA sequence: TGTGCCAGCAGCCCTACGAGACCGGGACTAGGGGGTAGGAATGAGCAGTTCTTC. The full variable domain, in which reference TRBV7-3 and TRBJ2-1 provide the parts outside the CDR3, is GAGVSQTPSNKVTEKGKYVELRCDPISGHTALYWYRQSLGQGPEFLIYFQGTGAADDSGLPNDRFFAVRPEGSVSTLKIQRTERGDSAVYLCASSPTRPGLGGRNEQFFGPGTRLTVL.

The J gene is TRBJ1-5, the V gene TRBV6-5; no clear D. This CDR3 comprises 15 residues. Looked up from germline, CDR1 is MNHEY and CDR2 is SVGAGI. Trimming stripped 6 bases from V and 7 bases from J, with 19 bases between. CDR3 sequence: CASRYTPEGGQPQHF. The CDR3 DNA sequence: TGTGCCAGCAGATACACTCCGGAAGGAGGCCAGCCCCAGCATTTT.

V and J are TRBV29-1 and TRBJ1-6; TRBD1 matches 7 bases. This CDR3 is 13 amino acids long. CDR1 and CDR2 from the germline V gene are SQVTM and ANQGSEA. J gave up 10 bases and V 7 bases, and 10 bases lay outside the gene matches. CDR3 sequence reads: CSARTGSESPLHF. The CDR3, as DNA: TGCAGCGCCCGGACAGGAAGTGAATCACCCCTCCACTTT.

The chain combines TRBV15 with TRBJ1-1, with D unclear. Per the germline V gene, CDR1 is LNHNV and CDR2 is YYDKDF (reference sequence). V gave up 0 bases and J gave up 3 bases, with 8 bases separating them. The CDR3 runs 14 residues. CDR3 loop: CATSRDSQYTEAFF. CDR3 coding DNA: TGTGCCACCAGCAGAGATTCCCAGTACACTGAAGCTTTCTTT.

In nucleotides, the CDR3 is TGTGCCAGCTCACCAGCAGGCTCCGAGCAGTACTTC. This encodes CASSPAGSEQYF. The V gene is TRBV18, the J gene TRBJ2-7; no clear D gene. The germline V gene encodes CDR1 KGHSH and CDR2 LQKENI. Trimming took off 2 bases at V and 6 bases at J, with 8 bases between the two ends. The CDR3 sequence is 12 residues long.

This chain connects TRBV10-3 to TRBJ2-1, with a possible D match to TRBD2 (5 bases). The CDR3 spans 13 residues. Germline V CDR1 and CDR2: ENHRY, SYGVKD. V was shortened by 10 bases and J by 0 bases, with 10 bases between the two germline ends. The CDR3: CASGLSSYNEQFF. CDR3 DNA: TGTGCCAGCGGACTGAGCTCCTACAATGAGCAGTTCTTC.

This rearrangement joins TRBV5-1 to TRBJ2-5, with D unclear. Germline CDR1 is SGHRS and CDR2 is YFSETQ. Between the trimmed V and J ends, which lost 1 base and 2 bases, there was a span of 9 bases. This CDR3 has 14 residues. The CDR3 nucleotides read TGCGCCAGCAGCTTGATGCAGGTGCAAGAGACCCAGTACTTC. Translating gives CASSLMQVQETQYF.

The chain has TRBV5-1 and TRBJ2-4, with 8 bases that match TRBD1. V shed 5 bases and J 0 bases; nucleotides not matched to a gene: 7. The CDR3 extends over 16 amino acids. Germline V CDR1 and CDR2: SGHRS, YFSETQ. For the CDR3, the DNA is TGCGCCAGCAGTTCCGGGACAGGAGTAGCCAAAAACATTCAGTACTTC. The encoded protein is CASSSGTGVAKNIQYF.

For the CDR3, the DNA is TGCAGCGTTGTATCGGGGAAGGCTTACGAGCAGTACTTC. This translates into CSVVSGKAYEQYF. The chain uses TRBV29-1 and TRBJ2-7; the D gene is possibly TRBD2 (5 bases). From germline, CDR1 is SQVTM and CDR2 ANQGSEA. The CDR3 has 13 amino acids. The V end lost 4 bases, the J end lost 4 bases, and 14 bases lay between the germline ends.

The sample holds many counts of this clone. The chain employs TRBV19 and TRBJ2-6; D is possibly TRBD1 (6 bases). The germline V gene has CDR1 LNHDA and CDR2 SQIVND (reference sequence). Between the trimmed V and J ends, which lost 9 bases and 4 bases, there was a span of 19 bases. The CDR3 loop spans 16 amino acids. Here the CDR3 DNA reads TGTGCCAGCCGACCTGGGGGCGAAGGCGGGGCCAACGTCCTGACTTTC. Protein: CASRPGGEGGANVLTF.